This T cell receptor (beta chain) was observed in a study of blood T cell repertoires in COVID-19 (dated by TCRdb to 2020 to 2022). Regarding the research as a whole: Samples covering the acute and convalescent phases of COVID-19 were provided by collaborators in the United States, Italy and Spain. The material from the prospective study consisted of cDNA or gDNA derived from T cells, B-cell-depleted T cells, or PBMCs. Deeply sampled blood TCRbeta repertoires from subjects exposed to, actively infected with, or recovered from COVID-19 were included in the dataset. The repertoires were made available in a free public database intended to serve as a resource for research on the immune response to SARS-CoV-2. Samples were obtained from the ongoing ImmuneRACE study (first 160 participants) and from 1,200 or so subjects provided by 6 global collaborators. Sample metadata almost always included a de-identified subject ID, COVID-19 status, age in years and sex. Where available, HLA class I and class II types were obtained from metadata supplied by the sample provider rather than from assay-based typing. General study outcomes and caveats: Clinical and demographic metadata were provided uncurated, with the amount varying by source and participant.

Participants in the prospective study were enrolled through a virtual design, were aged about 18 to 90 years, and lived in approximately 25 United States geographic areas. To assign participants to cohorts, the prospective study relied on clinical history that participants themselves reported in a screening survey and a study questionnaire. In the prospective study, whole blood, serum and a nasopharyngeal or oropharyngeal swab were collected from each participant by mobile phlebotomists. Prospective study participants could optionally give additional blood draws and questionnaires over an approximately 2-month period. Before DNA extraction, prospective study blood samples were shipped either frozen or at room temperature. The germline V gene encodes CDR1 MDHEN and CDR2 SYDVKM. Counted from cysteine to phenylalanine, this CDR3 has 15 amino acids. Only CDR3 DNA is held: 45 bases, read in frame from base 1. V is trimmed back by 0 bases and J by 7 bases, and the junction contains 7 bases that no gene match accounts for.

This clone was recorded once. The specificity of this receptor is unknown. No base quality values were provided; no much bigger clone lies one nucleotide off. TCRbeta CDR3 regions were amplified from genomic DNA using the immunoSEQ Assay, a bias-controlled multiplex PCR. In the source study's methods: The number of nucleated cells in each sample was estimated by amplification of reference gene primers within the assay. To quantify the absolute abundance of each unique TCRbeta CDR3 rearrangement, sequence reads were collapsed and filtered. Productive Simpson clonality was computed per sample as the square root of Simpson's diversity index over productive rearrangements. TCRdb holds this immuneACCESS table with in-frame rearrangements only. Some clones are missing; in checked studies, unresolved V genes explain under half, and the rest has no known cause. For V, J and clone size, that table is used; D and trimming come from the DNA. The sample table holds approximately 260,000 clones, of which about 87% were seen once. The biggest ten clones account for over 1% of the sample.

This clonotype was obtained from a woman aged 40 to 55 with acute COVID-19. The sequencing sample was made of PBMCs or T cells enriched from blood (not recorded which). Recombination linked TRBV28 to TRBJ1-2; 8 central bases correspond to TRBD1. The DNA sequence is as follows: TGTGCCAGCAGTTTATGGCAGGGGGCTGGTCGTGGCTACACCTTC. Its protein is CASSLWQGAGRGYTF.